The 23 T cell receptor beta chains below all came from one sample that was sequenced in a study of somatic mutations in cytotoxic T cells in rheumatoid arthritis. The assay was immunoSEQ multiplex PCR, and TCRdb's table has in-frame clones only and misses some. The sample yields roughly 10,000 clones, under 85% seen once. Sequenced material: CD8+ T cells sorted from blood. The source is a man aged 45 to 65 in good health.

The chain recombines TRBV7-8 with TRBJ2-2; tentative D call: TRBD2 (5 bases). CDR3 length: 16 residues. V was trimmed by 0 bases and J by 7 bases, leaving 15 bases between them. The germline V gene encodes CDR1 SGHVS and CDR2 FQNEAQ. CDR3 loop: CASSLAPTPGGGELFF. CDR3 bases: TGTGCCAGCAGCTTAGCGCCGACACCCGGAGGCGGGGAGCTGTTTTTT.

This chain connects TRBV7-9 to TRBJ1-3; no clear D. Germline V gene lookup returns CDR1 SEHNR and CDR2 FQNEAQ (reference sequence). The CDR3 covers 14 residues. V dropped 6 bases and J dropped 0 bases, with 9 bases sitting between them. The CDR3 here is CASRSSDSGNTIYF. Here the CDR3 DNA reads TGTGCCAGCAGGTCCAGTGACTCTGGAAACACCATATATTTT.

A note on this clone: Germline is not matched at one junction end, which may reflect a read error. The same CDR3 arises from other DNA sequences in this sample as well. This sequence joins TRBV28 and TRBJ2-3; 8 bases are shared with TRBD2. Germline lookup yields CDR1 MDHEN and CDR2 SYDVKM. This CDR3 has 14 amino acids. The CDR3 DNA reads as TGTGCCAGCAGCTTTCTAGCGGGCACTGATACGCAGTATTTT. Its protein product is CASSFLAGTDTQYF.

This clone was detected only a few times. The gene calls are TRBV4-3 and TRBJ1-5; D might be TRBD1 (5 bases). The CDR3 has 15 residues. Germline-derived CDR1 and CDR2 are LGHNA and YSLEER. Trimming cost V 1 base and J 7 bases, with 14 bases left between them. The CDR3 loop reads CASSQASGGNQPQHF. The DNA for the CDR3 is TGCGCCAGCAGCCAAGCAAGCGGGGGGAACCAGCCCCAGCATTTT.

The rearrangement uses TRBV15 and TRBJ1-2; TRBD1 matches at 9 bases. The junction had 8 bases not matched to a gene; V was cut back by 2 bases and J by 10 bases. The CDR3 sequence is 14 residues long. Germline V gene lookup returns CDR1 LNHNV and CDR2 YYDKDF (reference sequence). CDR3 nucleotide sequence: TGTGCCACCAGCAGATCTGGACAGGGGCGTCACTACACCTTC. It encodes CATSRSGQGRHYTF.

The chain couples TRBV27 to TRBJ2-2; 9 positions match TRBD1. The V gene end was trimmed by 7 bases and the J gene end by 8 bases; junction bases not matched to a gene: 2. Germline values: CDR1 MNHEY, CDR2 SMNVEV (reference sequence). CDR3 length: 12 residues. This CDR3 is CASKDRGGELFF. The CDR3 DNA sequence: TGTGCCAGCAAGGACAGGGGTGGGGAGCTGTTTTTT.

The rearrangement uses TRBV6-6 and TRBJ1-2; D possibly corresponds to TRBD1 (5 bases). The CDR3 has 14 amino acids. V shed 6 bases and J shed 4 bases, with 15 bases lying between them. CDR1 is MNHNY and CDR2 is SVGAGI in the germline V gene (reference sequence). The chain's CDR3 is CASRPPDKFYGYTF. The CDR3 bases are TGTGCCAGCAGACCCCCGGACAAATTCTATGGCTACACCTTC.

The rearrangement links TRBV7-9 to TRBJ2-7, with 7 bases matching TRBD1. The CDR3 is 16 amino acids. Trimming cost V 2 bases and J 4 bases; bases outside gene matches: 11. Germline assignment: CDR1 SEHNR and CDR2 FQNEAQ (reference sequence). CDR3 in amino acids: CASSLPATGVVYEQYF. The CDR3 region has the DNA TGTGCCAGCAGCTTACCCGCAACAGGGGTAGTATACGAGCAGTACTTC.

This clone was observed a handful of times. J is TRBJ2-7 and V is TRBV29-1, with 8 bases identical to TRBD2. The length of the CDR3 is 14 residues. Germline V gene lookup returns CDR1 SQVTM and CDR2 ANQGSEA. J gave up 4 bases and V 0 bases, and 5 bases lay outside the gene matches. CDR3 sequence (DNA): TGCAGCGTTGAAGAAGAAAGCGGGAGTTACGAGCAGTACTTC. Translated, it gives CSVEEESGSYEQYF.

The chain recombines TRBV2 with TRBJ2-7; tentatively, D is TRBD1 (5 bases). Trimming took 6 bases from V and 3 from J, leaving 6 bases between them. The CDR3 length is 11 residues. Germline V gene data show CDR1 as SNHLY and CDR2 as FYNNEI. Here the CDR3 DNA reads TGTGCCAGCAGCAGGGACTACGAGCAGTACTTC. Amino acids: CASSRDYEQYF. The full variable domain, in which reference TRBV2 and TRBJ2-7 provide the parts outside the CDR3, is EPEVTQTPSHQVTQMGQEVILRCVPISNHLYFYWYRQILGQKVEFLVSFYNNEISEKSEIFDDQFSVERPDGSNFTLKIRSTKLEDSAMYFCASSRDYEQYFGPGTRLTVT.

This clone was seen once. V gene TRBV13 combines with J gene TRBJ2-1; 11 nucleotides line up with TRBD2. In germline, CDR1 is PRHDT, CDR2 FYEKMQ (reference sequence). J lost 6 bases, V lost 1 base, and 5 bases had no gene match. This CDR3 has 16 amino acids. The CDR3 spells CASSLALAGGLNEQFF. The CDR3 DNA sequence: TGTGCCAGCAGCTTAGCCCTAGCGGGGGGACTCAATGAGCAGTTCTTC.

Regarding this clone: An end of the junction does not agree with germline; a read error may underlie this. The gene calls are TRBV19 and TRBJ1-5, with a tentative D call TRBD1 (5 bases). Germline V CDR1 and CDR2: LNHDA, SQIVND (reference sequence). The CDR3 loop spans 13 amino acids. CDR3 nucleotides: TGTGCCCGTAGTATAGGGGCGAAGCAGCCCCAGCATTTT. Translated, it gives CARSIGAKQPQHF.

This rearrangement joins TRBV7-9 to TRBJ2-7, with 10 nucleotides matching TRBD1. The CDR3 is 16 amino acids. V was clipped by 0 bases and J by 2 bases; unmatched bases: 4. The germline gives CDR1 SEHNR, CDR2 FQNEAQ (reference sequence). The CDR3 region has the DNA TGTGCCAGCAGCTTAGCGCGAGGACAGGGGGCCTACGAGCAGTACTTC. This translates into CASSLARGQGAYEQYF. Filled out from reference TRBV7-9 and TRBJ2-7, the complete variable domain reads DTGVSQNPRHKITKRGQNVTFRCDPISEHNRLYWYRQTLGQGPEFLTYFQNEAQLEKSRLLSDRFSAERPKGSFSTLEIQRTEQGDSAMYLCASSLARGQGAYEQYFGPGTRLTVT.

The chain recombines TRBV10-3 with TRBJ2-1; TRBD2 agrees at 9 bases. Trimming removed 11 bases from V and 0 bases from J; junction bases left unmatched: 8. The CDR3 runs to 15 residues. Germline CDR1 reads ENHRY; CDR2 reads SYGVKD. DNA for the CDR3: TGTGCCTCCTCGGGTAGCGGGGGCTCCTACAATGAGCAGTTCTTC. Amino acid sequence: CASSGSGGSYNEQFF.

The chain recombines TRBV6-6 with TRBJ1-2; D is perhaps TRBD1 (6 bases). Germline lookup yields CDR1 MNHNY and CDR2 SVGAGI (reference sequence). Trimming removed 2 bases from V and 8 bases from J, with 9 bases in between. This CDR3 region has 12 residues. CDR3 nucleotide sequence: TGTGCCAGCAGTTACCAGGGGCCGGGCTACACCTTC. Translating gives CASSYQGPGYTF.

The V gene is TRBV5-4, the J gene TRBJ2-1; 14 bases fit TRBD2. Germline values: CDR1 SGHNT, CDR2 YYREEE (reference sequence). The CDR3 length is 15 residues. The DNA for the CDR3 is TGTGTCAGTCGGACTAGCGGGAGGTCTAGGGATGAGCAGTTCTTC. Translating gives CVSRTSGRSRDEQFF.

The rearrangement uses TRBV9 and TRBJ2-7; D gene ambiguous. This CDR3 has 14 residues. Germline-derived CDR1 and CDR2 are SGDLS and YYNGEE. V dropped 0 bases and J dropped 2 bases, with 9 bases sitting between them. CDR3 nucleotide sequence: TGTGCCAGCAGCGTAGCCGACTTCCCCTACGAGCAGTACTTC. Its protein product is CASSVADFPYEQYF.

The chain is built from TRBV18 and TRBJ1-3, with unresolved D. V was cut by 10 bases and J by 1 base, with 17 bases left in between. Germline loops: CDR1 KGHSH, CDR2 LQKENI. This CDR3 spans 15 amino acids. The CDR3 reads CATSNRGESGNTIYF. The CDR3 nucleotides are TGTGCCACCTCCAACCGGGGTGAATCTGGAAACACCATATATTTT.

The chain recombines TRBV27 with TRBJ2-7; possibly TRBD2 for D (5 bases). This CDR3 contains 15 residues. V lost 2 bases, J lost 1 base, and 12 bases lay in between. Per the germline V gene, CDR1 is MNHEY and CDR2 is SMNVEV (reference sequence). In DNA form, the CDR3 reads TGTGCCAGCAGTTTAGGTAGCGCTAAATCCTACGAGCAGTACTTC. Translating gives CASSLGSAKSYEQYF.

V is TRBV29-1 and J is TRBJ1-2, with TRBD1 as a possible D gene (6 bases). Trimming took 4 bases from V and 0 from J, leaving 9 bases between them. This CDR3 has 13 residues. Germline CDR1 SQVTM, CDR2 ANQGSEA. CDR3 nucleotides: TGCAGCGTTGGCGGGGGCTCTAACTATGGCTACACCTTC. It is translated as CSVGGGSNYGYTF.

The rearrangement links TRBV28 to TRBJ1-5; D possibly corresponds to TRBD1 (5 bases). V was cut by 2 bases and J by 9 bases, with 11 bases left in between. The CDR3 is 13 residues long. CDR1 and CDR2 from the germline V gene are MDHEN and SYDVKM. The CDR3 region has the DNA TGTGCCAGCAGTTTAATAGGGACTCGGCCCCAGCATTTT. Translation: CASSLIGTRPQHF.

The CDR3 bases are TGTGCCAGCAGCCCCCGGGACAGGAGCTCCTACGAGCAGTACTTC. Translating it yields CASSPRDRSSYEQYF. The V and J genes are TRBV7-9 and TRBJ2-7; 8 bases align to TRBD1. Germline CDR1 reads SEHNR; CDR2 reads FQNEAQ (reference sequence). This CDR3 contains 15 residues. V dropped 5 bases and J dropped 0; count of bases not matched to a gene: 6.

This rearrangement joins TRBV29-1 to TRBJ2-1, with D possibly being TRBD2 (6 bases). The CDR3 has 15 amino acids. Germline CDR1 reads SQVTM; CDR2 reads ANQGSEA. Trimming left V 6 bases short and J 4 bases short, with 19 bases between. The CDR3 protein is CSVGIGSGLYNEQFF. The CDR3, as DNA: TGCAGCGTGGGAATCGGGAGTGGTTTATACAATGAGCAGTTCTTC.